This T cell receptor beta chain was sequenced in a study of shared clonotypes between healthy human individuals. Measured with immunoSEQ multiplex PCR; TCRdb has only the in-frame clones, and not every one. The sample has millions of clones, roughly 93% seen once; the top ten hold roughly 0.36%. V was cut by 3 bases and J by 4 bases, with 7 bases left in between. CDR1 is SGHTA, CDR2 FQGNSA, per germline. The CDR3 runs 12 residues. The source of this sequence is a man between 18 and 35 years old in good health. Some clones in this sample may be carry-over from other donors' samples. V is TRBV7-2 and J is TRBJ2-7; D remains unclear. Sequenced material: naive CD4+ T cells from PBMCs. The sample's subset: CD45RA+ positively selected. The CDR3 here is CASSFIRYEQYF. The CDR3 region has the DNA TGTGCCAGCAGCTTTATCAGATACGAGCAGTACTTC.